A single sample gave rise to the 7 T cell receptor beta chains below, sequenced in a study of T cells in Graves' hyperthyroidism and ophthalmopathy. Authors of the study amplified TCR beta CDR3 regions from RNA transcripts. HTBI primers drove first-round RT-PCR of the TCR CDR3. MiXCR was run by TCRdb on the multiplex PCR reads, yielding one entry per CDR3 protein. The sample holds 330,000 or so distinct CDR3 sequences, 15% to 20% seen once. Sample: blood. These receptors were obtained from a woman in her forties with Graves' ophthalmopathy.

There are many counts of this clonotype. V gene TRBV24-1 combines with J gene TRBJ1-2, with TRBD1 as a possible D gene (6 bases). Germline CDR1 and CDR2: KGHDR and SFDVKD. This CDR3 is 14 amino acids long. V lost 7 bases to trimming and J lost 4 bases, with 15 bases between them. In DNA, the CDR3 is TGTGCCACCAGCCGGGACACCCTAGGCTATGGCTACACCTTC. Residues: CATSRDTLGYGYTF.

This clonotype was seen ten or more times. The chain has TRBV5-1 and TRBJ2-7, with unresolved D. The germline V and J ends were trimmed by 1 base and 0 bases, with 11 bases remaining between them. Per germline, CDR1 SGHRS and CDR2 YFSETQ. The CDR3 has 15 residues. The CDR3 region is CASSLFAESSYEQYF. The DNA for the CDR3 is TGCGCCAGCAGCTTGTTCGCGGAAAGCTCCTACGAGCAGTACTTC.

This clonotype was seen only a few times. This chain links TRBV7-2 with TRBJ2-7, with no clear D. CDR1 SGHTA and CDR2 FQGNSA come from the germline V gene. The length of the CDR3 is 13 residues. The CDR3 sequence is CLWTGGISYEQYF. CDR3 in DNA: TGTCTTTGGACGGGTGGGATCTCCTACGAGCAGTACTTC.

In its sample, this clonotype was seen many times. The gene calls are TRBV27 and TRBJ1-1; D is uncertain. The V end lost 2 bases, the J end lost 4 bases, and 8 bases lay between the germline ends. Germline-derived CDR1 and CDR2 are MNHEY and SMNVEV (reference sequence). The CDR3 totals 13 residues. The CDR3 DNA reads as TGTGCCAGCAGTTTAAGGGCTGTCACTGAAGCTTTCTTT. Its translation is CASSLRAVTEAFF.

This clonotype was counted at least ten times. V usage is TRBV5-1 and J usage is TRBJ1-1, with 9 bases identical to TRBD1. CDR3 length: 16 amino acids. CDR1 is SGHRS, CDR2 YFSETQ, per germline. V gave up 4 bases and J gave up 0 bases; unmatched junction bases: 7. The DNA for the CDR3 is TGCGCCAGCAGCCCCGGGACAGGGACTTTGAACACTGAAGCTTTCTTT. Protein sequence: CASSPGTGTLNTEAFF. Full variable domain (rest looked up from reference TRBV5-1 and TRBJ1-1): KAGVTQTPRYLIKTRGQQVTLSCSPISGHRSVSWYQQTPGQGLQFLFEYFSETQRNKGNFPGRFSGRQFSNSRSEMNVSTLELGDSALYLCASSPGTGTLNTEAFFGQGTRLTVV.

In this sample, this clonotype turned up many times. This chain joins TRBV11-2 and TRBJ1-2, with D perhaps matching TRBD1 (5 bases). The V end was cut by 5 bases, the J end by 4 bases, with 14 bases between. Germline CDR1 and CDR2: SGHAT and FQNNGV. The CDR3 is 14 residues long. CDR3 region: CASSGQTEIYGYTF. The DNA for the CDR3 is TGTGCCAGCAGCGGCCAGACAGAGATCTATGGCTACACCTTC.

This clonotype was detected many times. At one end, the junction sequence differs from germline, possibly due to a read error. V usage is TRBV10-3 and J usage is TRBJ2-7; a possible D gene is TRBD2 (6 bases). The CDR3 totals 14 residues. In germline, CDR1 is ENHRY, CDR2 SYGVKD. CDR3 in amino acids: CATSDGGGIYEQYF. In nucleotides, the CDR3 is TGTGCCACCAGTGACGGGGGAGGCATCTACGAGCAGTACTTC.